Listed here is a single T cell receptor (beta chain). At deep level, the assay was performed. Source study methods: There were no quality scores in the junction-only immunoSEQ sequences, so filtering differed. Libraries were prepared by immunoSEQ multiplex PCR; TCRdb keeps only in-frame clonotypes and omits some of them. That table gives V, J and clone size, and the DNA gave D and trimming. The data show over a million clones, with around 78% seen just once and 0.5% to 0.65% held by the top ten. Each donor was a Caucasian adult residing in Nashville, Tennessee. CD4+ cells were split into CD45RA+ naive and CD45RA-negative memory subsets. This record comes from a study of shared clonotypes between healthy human individuals. Input material: memory CD4+ T cells from PBMCs. The subset denotes: CD45RA-negative fraction. The receptor's source is a man aged 18 to 29 in good health. Some clones in this sample may be carry-over from other donors' samples.

In DNA, the CDR3 is TGCGCCAGCAGCTTCTTAGGAGAAACCTACAATGAGCAGTTCTTC. This translates into CASSFLGETYNEQFF. The chain recombines TRBV5-1 with TRBJ2-1; no clear D gene. The CDR3 sequence is 15 residues long. V lost 2 bases and J 2 bases, leaving 11 bases between the germline ends. Germline CDR1 reads SGHRS; CDR2 reads YFSETQ. The complete variable domain, with remaining parts taken from reference TRBV5-1 and TRBJ2-1, reads KAGVTQTPRYLIKTRGQQVTLSCSPISGHRSVSWYQQTPGQGLQFLFEYFSETQRNKGNFPGRFSGRQFSNSRSEMNVSTLELGDSALYLCASSFLGETYNEQFFGPGTRLTVL.